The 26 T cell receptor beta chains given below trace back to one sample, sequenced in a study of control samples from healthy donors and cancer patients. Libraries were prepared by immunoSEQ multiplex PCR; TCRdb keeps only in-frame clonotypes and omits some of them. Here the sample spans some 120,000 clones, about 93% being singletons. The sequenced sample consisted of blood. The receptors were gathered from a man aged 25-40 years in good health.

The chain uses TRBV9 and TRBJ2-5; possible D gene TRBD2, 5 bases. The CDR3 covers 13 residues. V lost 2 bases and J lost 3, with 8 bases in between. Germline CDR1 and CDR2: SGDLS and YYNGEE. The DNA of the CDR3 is TGTGCCAGCAGCGTCGGACTTAAAGAGACCCAGTACTTC. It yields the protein CASSVGLKETQYF. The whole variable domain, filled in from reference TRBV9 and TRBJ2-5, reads DSGVTQTPKHLITATGQRVTLRCSPRSGDLSVYWYQQSLDQGLQFLIQYYNGEERAKGNILERFSAQQFPDLHSELNLSSLELGDSALYFCASSVGLKETQYFGPGTRLLVL.

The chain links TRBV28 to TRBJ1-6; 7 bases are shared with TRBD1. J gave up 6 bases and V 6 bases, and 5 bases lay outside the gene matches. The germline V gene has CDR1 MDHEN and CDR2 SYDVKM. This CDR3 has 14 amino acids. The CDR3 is CASSPGQSNSPLHF. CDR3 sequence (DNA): TGTGCCAGCAGCCCGGGACAGTCTAATTCACCCCTCCACTTT. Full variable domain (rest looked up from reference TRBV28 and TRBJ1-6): DVKVTQSSRYLVKRTGEKVFLECVQDMDHENMFWYRQDPGLGLRLIYFSYDVKMKEKGDIPEGYSVSREKKERFSLILESASTNQTSMYLCASSPGQSNSPLHFGNGTRLTVT.

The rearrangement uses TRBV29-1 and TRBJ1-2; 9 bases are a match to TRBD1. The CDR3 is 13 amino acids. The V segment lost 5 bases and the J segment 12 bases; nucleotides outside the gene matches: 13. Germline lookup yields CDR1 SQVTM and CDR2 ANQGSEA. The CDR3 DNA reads TGCAGCGTTAAAACAGGGGGCGAAATAGATGACACCTTC. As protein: CSVKTGGEIDDTF.

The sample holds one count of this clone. DNA for the CDR3: TGTGCCACCAGCATCGGGGCGGGGGCCGCTAATCAGCCCCAGCATTTT. Translating gives CATSIGAGAANQPQHF. V and J are TRBV15 and TRBJ1-5; D might be TRBD1 (6 bases). The CDR3 runs 16 residues. V was pared by 4 bases and J by 4 bases, with 17 bases between. Germline V gives CDR1 LNHNV, CDR2 YYDKDF (reference sequence).

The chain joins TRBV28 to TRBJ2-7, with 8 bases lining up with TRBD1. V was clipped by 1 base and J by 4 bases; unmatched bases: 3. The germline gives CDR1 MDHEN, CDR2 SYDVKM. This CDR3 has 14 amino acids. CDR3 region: CASSLYGTGYEQYF. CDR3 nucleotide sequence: TGTGCCAGCAGTTTATATGGGACAGGTTACGAGCAGTACTTC.

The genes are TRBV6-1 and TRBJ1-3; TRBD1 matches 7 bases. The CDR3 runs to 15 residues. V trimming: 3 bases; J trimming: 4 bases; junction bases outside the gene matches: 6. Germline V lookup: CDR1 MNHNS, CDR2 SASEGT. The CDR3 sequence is CASSERGLGGNTIYF. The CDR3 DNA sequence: TGTGCCAGCAGTGAGAGGGGGCTGGGGGGAAACACCATATATTTT.

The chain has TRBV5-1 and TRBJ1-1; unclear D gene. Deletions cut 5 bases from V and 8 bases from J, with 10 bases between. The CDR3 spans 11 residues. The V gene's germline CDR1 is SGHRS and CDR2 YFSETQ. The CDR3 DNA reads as TGCGCCAGCAGTGGGTCTGGCGAAGCTTTCTTT. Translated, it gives CASSGSGEAFF.

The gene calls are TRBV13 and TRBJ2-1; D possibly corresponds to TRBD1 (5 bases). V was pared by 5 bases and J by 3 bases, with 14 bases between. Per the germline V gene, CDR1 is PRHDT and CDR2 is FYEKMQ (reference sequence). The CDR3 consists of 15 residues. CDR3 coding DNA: TGTGCCAGCAGCACCCAGGGATGGGACTACAATGAGCAGTTCTTC. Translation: CASSTQGWDYNEQFF.

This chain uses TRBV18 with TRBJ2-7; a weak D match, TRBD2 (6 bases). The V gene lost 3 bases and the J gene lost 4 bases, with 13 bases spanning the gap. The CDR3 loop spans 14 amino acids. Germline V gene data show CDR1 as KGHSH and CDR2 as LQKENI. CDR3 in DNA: TGTGCCAGCTCACCGGCCGACGGGACTTACGAGCAGTACGTC. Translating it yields CASSPADGTYEQYV.

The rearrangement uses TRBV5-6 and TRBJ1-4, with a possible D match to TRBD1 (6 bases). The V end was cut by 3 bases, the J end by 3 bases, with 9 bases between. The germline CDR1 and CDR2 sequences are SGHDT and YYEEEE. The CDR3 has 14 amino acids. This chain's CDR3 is CASSYRDPNEKLFF. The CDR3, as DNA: TGTGCCAGCAGCTACAGGGACCCTAATGAAAAACTGTTTTTT.

The CDR3 reads CASSQERSGGAADTQYF. CDR3 in DNA: TGTGCCAGCAGCCAAGAACGTAGCGGGGGGGCTGCAGATACGCAGTATTTT. The genes are TRBV4-2 and TRBJ2-3; 11 positions agree with TRBD2. The CDR3 sequence is 17 residues long. CDR1 is LGHNA and CDR2 is YNFKEQ in the germline V gene. V shed 0 bases and J 4 bases; nucleotides not matched to a gene: 6.

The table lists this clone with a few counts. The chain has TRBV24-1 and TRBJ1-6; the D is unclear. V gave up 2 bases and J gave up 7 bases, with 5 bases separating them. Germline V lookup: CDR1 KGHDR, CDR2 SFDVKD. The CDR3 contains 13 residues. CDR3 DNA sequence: TGTGCCACCAGTGATTCAGCGAATTCACCCCTCCACTTT. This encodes CATSDSANSPLHF.

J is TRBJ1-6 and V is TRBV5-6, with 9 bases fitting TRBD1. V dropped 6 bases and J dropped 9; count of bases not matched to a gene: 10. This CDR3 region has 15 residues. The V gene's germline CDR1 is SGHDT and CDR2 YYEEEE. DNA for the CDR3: TGTGCCAGCAACTCCCAGGACAGGGGTACTTCACCCCTCCACTTT. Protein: CASNSQDRGTSPLHF.

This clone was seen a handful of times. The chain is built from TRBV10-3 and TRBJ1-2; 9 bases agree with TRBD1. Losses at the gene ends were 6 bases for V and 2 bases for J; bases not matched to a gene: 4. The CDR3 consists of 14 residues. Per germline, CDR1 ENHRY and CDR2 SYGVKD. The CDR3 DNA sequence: TGTGCCATCAGGGACAGGGGTGCAAACTATGGCTACACCTTC. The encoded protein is CAIRDRGANYGYTF.

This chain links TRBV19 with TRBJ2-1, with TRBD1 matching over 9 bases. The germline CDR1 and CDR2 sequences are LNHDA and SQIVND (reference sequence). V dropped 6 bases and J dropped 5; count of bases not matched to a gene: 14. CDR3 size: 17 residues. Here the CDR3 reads CASRVPGQGPADNEQFF. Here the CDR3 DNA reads TGTGCCAGTAGAGTCCCGGGACAGGGACCGGCAGACAATGAGCAGTTCTTC.

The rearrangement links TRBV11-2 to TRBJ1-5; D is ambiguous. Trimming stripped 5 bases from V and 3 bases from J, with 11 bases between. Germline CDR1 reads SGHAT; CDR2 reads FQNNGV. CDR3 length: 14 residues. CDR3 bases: TGTGCCAGCAGCCCCGAGCACGTCAATCAGCCCCAGCATTTT. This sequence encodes CASSPEHVNQPQHF. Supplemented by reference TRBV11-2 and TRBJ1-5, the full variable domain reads EAGVAQSPRYKIIEKRQSVAFWCNPISGHATLYWYQQILGQGPKLLIQFQNNGVVDDSQLPKDRFSAERLKGVDSTLKIQPAKLEDSAVYLCASSPEHVNQPQHFGDGTRLSIL.

Here the CDR3 reads CASSLLGGTREYEQYF. The CDR3 DNA reads as TGTGCCAGCAGCTTACTAGGGGGGACTAGAGAGTACGAGCAGTACTTC. The gene calls are TRBV7-2 and TRBJ2-7; 8 nucleotides agree with TRBD2. CDR1 is SGHTA, CDR2 FQGNSA, per germline. This CDR3 comprises 16 residues. The ends lost 2 bases at V and 4 bases at J; junction bases unmatched: 10.

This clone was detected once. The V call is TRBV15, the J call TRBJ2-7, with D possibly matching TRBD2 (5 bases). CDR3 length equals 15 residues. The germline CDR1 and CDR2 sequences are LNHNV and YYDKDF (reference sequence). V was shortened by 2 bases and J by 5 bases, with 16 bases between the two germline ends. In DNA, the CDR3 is TGTGCCACCAGCAGAAGGGAGTTCGTCTGGGACGAGCAGTACGTC. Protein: CATSRREFVWDEQYV.

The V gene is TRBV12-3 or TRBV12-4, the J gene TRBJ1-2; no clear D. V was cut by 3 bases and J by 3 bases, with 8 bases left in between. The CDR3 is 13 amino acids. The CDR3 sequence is CASSFASHYGYTF. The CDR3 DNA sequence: TGTGCCAGCAGTTTCGCGAGCCACTATGGCTACACCTTC.

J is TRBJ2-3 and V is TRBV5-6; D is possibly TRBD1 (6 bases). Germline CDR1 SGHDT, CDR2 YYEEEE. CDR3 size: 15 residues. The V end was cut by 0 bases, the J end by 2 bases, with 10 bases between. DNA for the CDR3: TGTGCCAGCAGCTTGGAACAGGGCAACACAGATACGCAGTATTTT. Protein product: CASSLEQGNTDTQYF. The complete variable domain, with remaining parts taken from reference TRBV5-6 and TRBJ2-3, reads DAGVTQSPTHLIKTRGQQVTLRCSPKSGHDTVSWYQQALGQGPQFIFQYYEEEERQRGNFPDRFSGHQFPNYSSELNVNALLLGDSALYLCASSLEQGNTDTQYFGPGTRLTVL.

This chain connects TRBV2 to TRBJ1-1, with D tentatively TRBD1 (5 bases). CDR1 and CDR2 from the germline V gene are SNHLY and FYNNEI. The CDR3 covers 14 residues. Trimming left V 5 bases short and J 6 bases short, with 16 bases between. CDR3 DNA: TGTGCCAGCAGTCAGGACACCGGGCCACCTGAAGCTTTCTTT. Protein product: CASSQDTGPPEAFF.

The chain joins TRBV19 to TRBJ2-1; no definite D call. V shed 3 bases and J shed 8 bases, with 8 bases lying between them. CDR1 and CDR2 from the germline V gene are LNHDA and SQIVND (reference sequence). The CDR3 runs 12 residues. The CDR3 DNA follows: TGTGCCAGTAGTATGGATTGGGATGAGCAGTTCTTC. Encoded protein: CASSMDWDEQFF.

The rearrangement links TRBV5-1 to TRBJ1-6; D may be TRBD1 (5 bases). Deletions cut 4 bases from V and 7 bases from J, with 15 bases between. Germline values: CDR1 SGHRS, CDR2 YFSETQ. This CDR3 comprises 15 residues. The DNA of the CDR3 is TGCGCCAGCAGCCGGGTGGTACGGGACAATTCACCCCTCCACTTT. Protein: CASSRVVRDNSPLHF.

CDR3 sequence reads: CASSNRGGDYGYTF. DNA of the CDR3: TGTGCCAGCAGCAACAGGGGAGGTGACTATGGCTACACCTTC. This rearrangement joins TRBV14 to TRBJ1-2, with 7 nucleotides matching TRBD1. The junction had 6 bases not matched to a gene; V was cut back by 5 bases and J by 3 bases. Looked up from germline, CDR1 is SGHDN and CDR2 is FVKESK. CDR3 length: 14 amino acids.

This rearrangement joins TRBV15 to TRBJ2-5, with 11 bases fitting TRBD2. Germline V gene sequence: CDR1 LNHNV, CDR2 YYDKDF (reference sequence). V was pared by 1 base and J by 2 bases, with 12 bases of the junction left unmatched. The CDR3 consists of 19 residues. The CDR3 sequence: CATSRGVEEGTSGQETQYF. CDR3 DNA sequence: TGTGCCACCAGCAGAGGAGTAGAAGAGGGGACTAGCGGACAAGAGACCCAGTACTTC.

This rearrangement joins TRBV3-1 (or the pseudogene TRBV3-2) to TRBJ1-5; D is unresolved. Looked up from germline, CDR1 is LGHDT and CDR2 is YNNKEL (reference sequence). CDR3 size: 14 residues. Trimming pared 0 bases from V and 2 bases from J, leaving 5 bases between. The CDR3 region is CASSQDRGNQPQHF. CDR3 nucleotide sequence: TGTGCCAGCAGCCAAGACAGAGGCAATCAGCCCCAGCATTTT.